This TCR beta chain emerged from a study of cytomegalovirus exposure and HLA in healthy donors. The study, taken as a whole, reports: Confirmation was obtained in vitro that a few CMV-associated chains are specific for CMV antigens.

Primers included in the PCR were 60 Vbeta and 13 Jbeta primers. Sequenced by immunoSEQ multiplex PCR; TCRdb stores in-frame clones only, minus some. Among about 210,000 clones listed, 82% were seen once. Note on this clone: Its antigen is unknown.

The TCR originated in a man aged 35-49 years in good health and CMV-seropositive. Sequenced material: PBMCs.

The CDR3 DNA follows: TGTGCCAGCAGCGTAGTTCCCGATAATTCACCCCTCCACTTT. Residues: CASSVVPDNSPLHF. This rearrangement joins TRBV9 to TRBJ1-6; D is uncertain. With 0 bases removed from V and 5 bases from J, the gap between germline ends came to 6 bases. CDR1 SGDLS and CDR2 YYNGEE come from the germline V gene. The CDR3 has 14 amino acids.